The 19 T cell receptor beta chains reported below all come from one sample, sequenced in a study of PD-L1 blockade in urothelial cancer. The time point was: pretreatment peripheral blood. Data came from immunoSEQ multiplex PCR; TCRdb stores just in-frame clones and leaves some out. The data hold roughly 87,000 clones, with around 92% observed a single time. The sample was PBMCs, taken around atezolizumab (anti-PD-L1) treatment. Receptors were obtained from a woman of 80 years or more with urothelial cancer.

This clone was observed a handful of times. Different DNA sequences within this sample yield the same CDR3. J is TRBJ2-1 and V is TRBV5-1, with D perhaps TRBD2 (5 bases). Germline-derived CDR1 and CDR2 are SGHRS and YFSETQ. Deletions cut 4 bases from V and 1 base from J, with 12 bases between. The CDR3 is 15 residues long. The DNA for the CDR3 is TGCGCCAGCAGCCTGGGAGCGGTGTCCTACAATGAGCAGTTCTTC. Translating gives CASSLGAVSYNEQFF.

This chain uses TRBV29-1 with TRBJ2-6, with a possible D match to TRBD2 (5 bases). The germline CDR1 and CDR2 sequences are SQVTM and ANQGSEA. The V and J ends lost 4 bases and 0 bases respectively, with 10 bases between them. The CDR3 is made up of 15 amino acids. The CDR3 region has the DNA TGCAGCGTTGGGACTTCCAGCTCTGGGGCCAACGTCCTGACTTTC. This sequence encodes CSVGTSSSGANVLTF.

The genes are TRBV19 and TRBJ2-3; maybe TRBD2 (6 bases). The germline V gene has CDR1 LNHDA and CDR2 SQIVND (reference sequence). Deletions cut 7 bases from V and 3 bases from J, with 8 bases between. The CDR3 covers 12 residues. The CDR3 region has the DNA TGTGCCAGTAATGGGGGGACAGATACGCAGTATTTT. Amino acid sequence: CASNGGTDTQYF.

The chain uses TRBV19 and TRBJ1-5; 9 bases fit TRBD1. CDR3 length: 12 amino acids. Germline values: CDR1 LNHDA, CDR2 SQIVND (reference sequence). Trimming cost V 4 bases and J 9 bases; bases outside gene matches: 1. The CDR3 nucleotides are TGTGCCAGTAGTAGACAGGGGGGGCCCCAGCATTTT. Translated, it gives CASSRQGGPQHF. Looking up the rest from reference TRBV19 and TRBJ1-5 gives the full variable domain: DGGITQSPKYLFRKEGQNVTLSCEQNLNHDAMYWYRQDPGQGLRLIYYSQIVNDFQKGDIAEGYSVSREKKESFPLTVTSAQKNPTAFYLCASSRQGGPQHFGDGTRLSIL.

This chain connects TRBV29-1 to TRBJ2-5, with a tentative D call TRBD2 (6 bases). This CDR3 is built from 14 residues. The ends were cut back, 1 base at V and 5 bases at J, with 14 bases in the middle. The V gene's germline CDR1 is SQVTM and CDR2 ANQGSEA. CDR3 sequence reads: CSVEVAGFSETQYF. The CDR3 nucleotides read TGCAGCGTTGAAGTCGCGGGGTTCTCTGAGACCCAGTACTTC.

V is TRBV12-5 and J is TRBJ2-2, with TRBD1 as a possible D gene (5 bases). The ends were cut back, 1 base at V and 6 bases at J, with 15 bases in the middle. This CDR3 has 16 amino acids. The germline CDR1 and CDR2 sequences are LGHNT and FRNRAP. This CDR3 reads CASGLAQGIKAGELFF. The CDR3 DNA follows: TGTGCTAGTGGTTTGGCTCAGGGAATTAAAGCCGGGGAGCTGTTTTTT.

The chain has TRBV5-1 and TRBJ2-1; D is possibly TRBD2 (5 bases). Germline CDR1 is SGHRS and CDR2 is YFSETQ. CDR3 length: 16 residues. V was clipped by 3 bases and J by 4 bases, with 17 bases between them. The CDR3 DNA reads as TGCGCCAGCAGCTCCTCGGGGAGTTCCACTTACAATGAGCAGTTCTTC. Encoded protein: CASSSSGSSTYNEQFF.

The rearrangement links TRBV30 to TRBJ2-7; TRBD2 might be the D (5 bases). V was shortened by 2 bases and J by 7 bases, with 15 bases between the two germline ends. Germline-derived CDR1 and CDR2 are GTSNPN and SVGIG (reference sequence). The CDR3 contains 13 residues. CDR3 coding DNA: TGTGCCTGGAGTCCCCACGGGGTGGGGGAGCAGTACTTC. It translates to CAWSPHGVGEQYF.

The rearrangement joins TRBV5-1 to TRBJ1-5; a possible D gene is TRBD1 (5 bases). V dropped 0 bases and J dropped 0 bases, with 7 bases sitting between them. This CDR3 is 15 amino acids long. Looked up from germline, CDR1 is SGHRS and CDR2 is YFSETQ. The CDR3 DNA reads TGCGCCAGCAGCTTGGTAGGGGCTAGCAATCAGCCCCAGCATTTT. This gives the protein CASSLVGASNQPQHF.

V usage is TRBV19 and J usage is TRBJ2-7, with TRBD1 identical over 7 bases. The ends lost 9 bases at V and 3 bases at J; junction bases unmatched: 5. The CDR3 is 12 amino acids. CDR1 and CDR2 (germline): LNHDA, SQIVND (reference sequence). CDR3: CASSDRDYEQYF. The CDR3 DNA follows: TGTGCCAGCTCAGACAGGGACTACGAGCAGTACTTC.

V gene TRBV5-1 combines with J gene TRBJ2-7, with a possible D match to TRBD1 (5 bases). Germline values: CDR1 SGHRS, CDR2 YFSETQ. This CDR3 spans 14 amino acids. The V gene lost 3 bases and the J gene lost 3 bases, with 13 bases spanning the gap. CDR3 nucleotide sequence: TGCGCCAGCAGCTCCACAGGTGCTAACTACGAGCAGTACTTC. Translating gives CASSSTGANYEQYF.

This chain joins TRBV6-1 and TRBJ2-1; 7 nucleotides agree with TRBD2. The germline CDR1 and CDR2 sequences are MNHNS and SASEGT. Trimming took 6 bases from V and 8 from J; bases not matched to a gene: 13. The CDR3 contains 15 residues. The CDR3 spells CASSQAGSLGDEQFF. The CDR3, as DNA: TGTGCCAGCAGCCAAGCGGGATCCCTGGGGGATGAGCAGTTCTTC.

This clone was seen only once. V is TRBV11-3 and J is TRBJ2-1; 9 bases fit TRBD2. The germline V gene has CDR1 SGHNT and CDR2 YENEEA. The CDR3 spans 15 residues. V trimming: 2 bases; J trimming: 7 bases; junction bases outside the gene matches: 6. The CDR3 is CASSLRAGGLNEQFF. The CDR3 nucleotides read TGTGCCAGCAGCTTACGAGCGGGAGGACTGAATGAGCAGTTCTTC.

The chain links TRBV2 to TRBJ2-7; D unresolved. CDR1 and CDR2 from the germline V gene are SNHLY and FYNNEI. V shed 10 bases and J shed 5 bases, with 15 bases lying between them. The CDR3 runs 12 residues. This chain's CDR3 is CATRVFADEQYF. The CDR3 region has the DNA TGTGCCACCCGGGTGTTCGCGGACGAGCAGTACTTC.

V is TRBV13 and J is TRBJ1-2; D perhaps matches TRBD1 (5 bases). The germline CDR1 and CDR2 sequences are PRHDT and FYEKMQ (reference sequence). This CDR3 contains 14 residues. V gave up 3 bases and J gave up 8 bases, with 16 bases separating them. CDR3 protein: CASSFRASLGGYTF. The CDR3 nucleotides read TGTGCCAGCAGCTTCAGGGCGAGCCTAGGGGGCTACACCTTC.

This chain connects TRBV5-6 to TRBJ1-1; weak D call: TRBD1 (5 bases). CDR3 length: 12 residues. Trimming took off 4 bases at V and 1 base at J, with 5 bases between the two ends. CDR1 SGHDT and CDR2 YYEEEE come from the germline V gene. The CDR3 sequence: CASSGANTEAFF. DNA of the CDR3: TGTGCCAGCAGCGGGGCGAACACTGAAGCTTTCTTT.

J is TRBJ2-7 and V is TRBV10-3; tentatively, D is TRBD2 (7 bases). Germline V CDR1 and CDR2: ENHRY, SYGVKD. The CDR3 extends over 16 amino acids. V lost 2 bases and J lost 0, with 14 bases in between. The DNA for the CDR3 is TGTGCCATCAGTGAGGAGGGGGGGACACTCTCCTACGAGCAGTACTTC. It is translated as CAISEEGGTLSYEQYF.

The chain couples TRBV5-4 to TRBJ2-5; 7 bases are shared with TRBD2. This CDR3 contains 15 residues. Germline trimming cut 1 base from V and 5 bases from J; bases unmatched to any gene: 8. Germline assignment: CDR1 SGHNT and CDR2 YYREEE (reference sequence). For the CDR3, the DNA is TGTGCCAGCAGCTTGCCTAGCGGCCGTGGGGAGACCCAGTACTTC. Residues: CASSLPSGRGETQYF. Drawing the rest from reference TRBV5-4 and TRBJ2-5, the complete variable domain is ETGVTQSPTHLIKTRGQQVTLRCSSQSGHNTVSWYQQALGQGPQFIFQYYREEENGRGNFPPRFSGLQFPNYSSELNVNALELDDSALYLCASSLPSGRGETQYFGPGTRLLVL.

This rearrangement joins TRBV11-2 to TRBJ2-2; tentatively, D is TRBD2 (5 bases). V was shortened by 6 bases and J by 4 bases, with 24 bases between the two germline ends. The CDR3 is 18 amino acids. Germline V gene sequence: CDR1 SGHAT, CDR2 FQNNGV. CDR3 protein: CASSSLHQFVGVTGELFF. CDR3 nucleotide sequence: TGTGCCAGCAGTTCCCTGCATCAGTTTGTGGGAGTCACCGGGGAGCTGTTTTTT.